The present T cell receptor (beta chain) was sequenced within a study of beta chain features in type 1 diabetes. Across the study: What patients shared with healthy donors was a similar profile of age, gender and cell yields. Overall study results and limits: All four CD4+ subsets from Type 1 diabetes patients carried moderately but significantly shorter TCRB CDR3s. More deletions and fewer insertions at VDJ junctions were found in patients with type 1 diabetes. In the patient group, naive, central memory and Treg TCRB repertoires seemed more alike than in the healthy donor group. When cDNA is sequenced, cells with high TCR expression could be over-represented.

Details on this clone: What it recognizes is unknown.

The isolated RNA, all of it, was reverse transcribed, so expressed TCRB transcripts were what got sequenced. Sequencing was performed with immunoSEQ multiplex PCR; in TCRdb, only in-frame clones are kept and a portion is missing. The table includes hundreds of thousands of clones, roughly 13% detected once. The germline gives CDR1 LNHDA, CDR2 SQIVND (reference sequence). V lost 9 bases to trimming and J lost 0 bases; unmatched junction nucleotides: 10. This CDR3 has 15 residues. This TCR came from a man aged 18 to 29 with type 1 diabetes. Material for sequencing was naive CD4+ T cells from blood. This chain links TRBV19 with TRBJ1-1, with 7 positions matching TRBD1. CDR3 region: CASQWARGMNTEAFF. Written as DNA, the CDR3 is TGTGCCAGCCAGTGGGCCAGGGGGATGAACACTGAAGCTTTCTTT.